This TCR beta chain appears in the sequencing data of a study of cytomegalovirus exposure and HLA in healthy donors. The study's findings and limits: Most observed TCR sequences were rare, whereas some public TCRs were detected in many donors.

PCR employed 60 Vbeta and 13 Jbeta primers. The table came from immunoSEQ multiplex PCR; TCRdb's copy has only in-frame clones and leaves some out. Here the sample table reports 100,000 to 150,000 clones. Comment on this clone: What it recognizes is unknown.

V was clipped by 0 bases and J by 1 base, with 6 bases between them. CDR3 size: 13 residues. Germline lookup yields CDR1 GTSNPN and CDR2 SVGIG (reference sequence). The sequence derives from a man aged 25 to 40 in good health and CMV-seronegative. This sequence joins TRBV30 and TRBJ1-1; D is perhaps TRBD1 (5 bases). Sequencing was performed on PBMCs. In DNA form, the CDR3 reads TGTGCCTGGAGTGTGGGGCCGAACACTGAAGCTTTCTTT. Protein product: CAWSVGPNTEAFF. The full variable domain, with the rest looked up from reference TRBV30 and TRBJ1-1, is SQTIHQWPATLVQPVGSPLSLECTVEGTSNPNLYWYRQAAGRGLQLLFYSVGIGQISSEVPQNLSASRPQDRQFILSSKKLLLSDSGFYLCAWSVGPNTEAFFGQGTRLTVV.